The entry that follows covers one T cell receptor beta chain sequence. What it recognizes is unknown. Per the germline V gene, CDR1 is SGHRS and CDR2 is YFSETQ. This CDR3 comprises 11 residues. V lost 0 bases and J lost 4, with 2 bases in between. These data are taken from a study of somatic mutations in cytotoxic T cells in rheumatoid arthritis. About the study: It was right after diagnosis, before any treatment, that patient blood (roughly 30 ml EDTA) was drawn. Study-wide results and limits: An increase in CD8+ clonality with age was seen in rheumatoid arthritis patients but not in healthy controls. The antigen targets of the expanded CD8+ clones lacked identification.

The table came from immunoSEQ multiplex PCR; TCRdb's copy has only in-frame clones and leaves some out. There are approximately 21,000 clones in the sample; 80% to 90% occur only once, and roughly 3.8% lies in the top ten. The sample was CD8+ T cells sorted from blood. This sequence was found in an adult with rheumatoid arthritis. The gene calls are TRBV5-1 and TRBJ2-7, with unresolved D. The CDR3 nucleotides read TGCGCCAGCAGCTTGGGGTACGAGCAGTACTTC. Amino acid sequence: CASSLGYEQYF.